The next 29 T cell receptor beta chains were all read from a single sample in a study of identical twins. TCRdb itself ran the 5' RACE reads through MiXCR, one entry per CDR3 protein. The sample yields around 250,000 distinct CDR3 sequences, roughly an eighth seen once. The same data also went into a second study, on yellow fever vaccine responses in identical twins.

Sample: memory (CD45RO+) T cells sorted from blood. The receptors come from a woman between 18 and 29 years old in good health.

This clonotype was seen only a few times. The CDR3, as DNA: TGTGCCAGCAGCGAGGGAGGAGGGTACTACGAGCAGTACTTC. It specifies CASSEGGGYYEQYF. The chain uses TRBV9 and TRBJ2-7, with TRBD2 as a possible D gene (6 bases). The germline gives CDR1 SGDLS, CDR2 YYNGEE. V was shortened by 3 bases and J by 3 bases, with 13 bases between the two germline ends. The CDR3 contains 14 residues.

J is TRBJ2-1 and V is TRBV27; D gene ambiguous. CDR3 length: 11 amino acids. CDR1 and CDR2 (germline): MNHEY, SMNVEV (reference sequence). V lost 8 bases and J 12 bases, leaving 14 bases between the germline ends. The CDR3 sequence is CASSRAAVQFF. CDR3 nucleotide sequence: TGTGCCAGCTCCCGGGCGGCGGTGCAGTTCTTC.

This clonotype was detected many times. The rearrangement links TRBV5-5 to TRBJ2-1, with 10 positions matching TRBD2. Trimming removed 4 bases from V and 4 bases from J; junction bases left unmatched: 8. The CDR3 has 16 amino acids. Germline assignment: CDR1 SGHKS and CDR2 YYEKEE (reference sequence). The CDR3 loop is CASSISSGSMYNEQFF. As DNA, the CDR3 is TGTGCCAGCAGCATATCTAGCGGGAGTATGTACAATGAGCAGTTCTTC. Full variable domain (missing parts from reference TRBV5-5 and TRBJ2-1): DAGVTQSPTHLIKTRGQQVTLRCSPISGHKSVSWYQQVLGQGPQFIFQYYEKEERGRGNFPDRFSARQFPNYSSELNVNALLLGDSALYLCASSISSGSMYNEQFFGPGTRLTVL.

The rearrangement links TRBV6-2 or TRBV6-3 to TRBJ2-1; 9 nucleotides line up with TRBD2. Per germline, CDR1 MNHEY and CDR2 SVGEGT. V lost 0 bases, J lost 4 bases, and 4 bases stayed unmatched. CDR3 size: 16 residues. Written as DNA, the CDR3 is TGTGCCAGCAGTTACTCGATGACTAGCGGTTACAATGAGCAGTTCTTC. Protein sequence: CASSYSMTSGYNEQFF.

This clonotype occurred a few times. V gene TRBV7-2 combines with J gene TRBJ2-3; no clear D gene. The CDR3 sequence is 14 residues long. Trimming left V 4 bases short and J 2 bases short, with 10 bases between. Germline CDR1 reads SGHTA; CDR2 reads FQGNSA. The CDR3 region is CASSYRSDTDTQYF. DNA of the CDR3: TGTGCCAGCAGCTACAGATCGGACACAGATACGCAGTATTTT.

There are a few counts of this clonotype. The chain is built from TRBV30 and TRBJ2-5, with 11 nucleotides matching TRBD1. The CDR3 sequence is 14 residues long. The V gene end was trimmed by 2 bases and the J gene end by 5 bases; junction bases not matched to a gene: 4. The germline gives CDR1 GTSNPN, CDR2 SVGIG (reference sequence). CDR3 loop: CAWSMDRGQETQYF. Written as DNA, the CDR3 is TGTGCCTGGAGTATGGACAGGGGGCAGGAGACCCAGTACTTC.

The sample holds a few counts of this clonotype. This rearrangement joins TRBV6-5 to TRBJ2-3; 7 bases are a match to TRBD2. With 0 bases clipped from V and 1 base from J, the junction kept 4 bases outside the gene matches. Germline V gives CDR1 MNHEY, CDR2 SVGAGI. CDR3 length equals 16 residues. CDR3 coding DNA: TGTGCCAGCAGTTACTCGTGGGGAGGGGGCACAGATACGCAGTATTTT. Translating it yields CASSYSWGGGTDTQYF.

This clonotype was seen repeatedly, ten times or more. V gene TRBV28 combines with J gene TRBJ1-6; D is perhaps TRBD1 (5 bases). CDR1 MDHEN and CDR2 SYDVKM come from the germline V gene. The ends were cut back, 5 bases at V and 9 bases at J, with 17 bases in the middle. The CDR3 has 15 amino acids. CDR3 region: CASSLNGALGSPLHF. In nucleotides, the CDR3 is TGTGCCAGCAGTCTAAACGGGGCTCTCGGTTCACCCCTCCACTTT. The variable domain in full, completed from reference TRBV28 and TRBJ1-6, reads DVKVTQSSRYLVKRTGEKVFLECVQDMDHENMFWYRQDPGLGLRLIYFSYDVKMKEKGDIPEGYSVSREKKERFSLILESASTNQTSMYLCASSLNGALGSPLHFGNGTRLTVT.

This clonotype showed up many times. The chain links TRBV6-2 or TRBV6-3 to TRBJ2-1; D may be TRBD1 (5 bases). This CDR3 region has 18 residues. Germline-derived CDR1 and CDR2 are MNHEY and SVGEGT. Trimming removed 6 bases at V and 0 bases at J, with 21 bases between. The CDR3, as DNA: TGTGCCAGCAGCCCACAGGTAACAGGCGTCAGCTCCTACAATGAGCAGTTCTTC. Its translation is CASSPQVTGVSSYNEQFF.

This clonotype turned up a few times. J is TRBJ2-1 and V is TRBV7-2, with 9 bases aligning to TRBD2. Germline V gene data show CDR1 as SGHTA and CDR2 as FQGNSA. The CDR3 length is 15 residues. The ends lost 5 bases at V and 9 bases at J; junction bases unmatched: 11. CDR3: CASSVPGLAAGEQFF. The CDR3 DNA reads as TGTGCCAGCAGCGTACCGGGACTAGCTGCCGGTGAGCAGTTCTTC.

This clonotype was seen repeatedly, ten times or more. V usage is TRBV18 and J usage is TRBJ2-1; no reliable D call. Trimming left V 1 base short and J 8 bases short, with 12 bases between. This CDR3 has 14 amino acids. Germline CDR1 KGHSH, CDR2 LQKENI. CDR3 in DNA: TGTGCCAGCTCACCACTTGCGCTCACCGATGAGCAGTTCTTC. Amino acids: CASSPLALTDEQFF.

For this clonotype: At one boundary the junction diverges from the germline segment, which might be a read error. The gene calls are TRBV6-5 and TRBJ1-1; possibly TRBD1 for D (5 bases). Germline V gives CDR1 MNHEY, CDR2 SVGAGI. This CDR3 region has 14 residues. For the CDR3, the DNA is TGTGCCAGCAGTAACTCGGGGGGGAACACTGAAGCTTTCTTT. It translates to CASSNSGGNTEAFF.

Only a few counts were recorded for this clonotype. V usage is TRBV12-3 or TRBV12-4 and J usage is TRBJ2-1; TRBD1 is a possible D gene (5 bases). The length of the CDR3 is 16 residues. V was pared by 7 bases and J by 0 bases, with 16 bases between. CDR3 sequence reads: CASTLLFRASYNEQFF. Written as DNA, the CDR3 is TGTGCCAGCACCCTCCTTTTCAGGGCCTCCTACAATGAGCAGTTCTTC.

This clonotype was detected only a few times. This chain links TRBV19 with TRBJ1-2; D is uncertain. Trimming cost V 6 bases and J 4 bases, with 18 bases left between them. Germline CDR1 reads LNHDA; CDR2 reads SQIVND (reference sequence). CDR3 size: 15 residues. In nucleotides, the CDR3 is TGTGCCAGTAGCGCCCGGAAGGGCAGGACCTATGGCTACACCTTC. As protein: CASSARKGRTYGYTF. Based on the CDR3 plus reference TRBV19 and TRBJ1-2, the full variable domain is DGGITQSPKYLFRKEGQNVTLSCEQNLNHDAMYWYRQDPGQGLRLIYYSQIVNDFQKGDIAEGYSVSREKKESFPLTVTSAQKNPTAFYLCASSARKGRTYGYTFGSGTRLTVV.

In this sample, this clonotype turned up a few times. This chain joins TRBV20-1 and TRBJ2-3, with TRBD2 matching over 10 bases. The CDR3 has 21 amino acids. CDR1 is DFQATT and CDR2 is SNEGSKA in the germline V gene (reference sequence). With V trimmed by 1 base and J by 0 bases, 19 bases remained unmatched. The CDR3 here is CSARVKQVRTSGSTSTDTQYF. CDR3 coding DNA: TGCAGTGCTAGAGTAAAACAGGTTCGGACTAGCGGAAGCACTAGCACAGATACGCAGTATTTT.

J is TRBJ2-4 and V is TRBV4-2; 7 bases match TRBD2. Germline loops: CDR1 LGHNA, CDR2 YNFKEQ. This CDR3 spans 17 amino acids. J was trimmed by 3 bases and V by 0 bases; bases with no gene match: 8. In DNA form, the CDR3 reads TGTGCCAGCAGCCAAGAGGGCGGGAGAGGGGACAAAAACATTCAGTACTTC. Amino acid sequence: CASSQEGGRGDKNIQYF.

This clonotype was detected a few times. An end of the junction does not agree with germline; a read error may underlie this. The rearrangement joins TRBV14 to TRBJ2-1; D perhaps matches TRBD2 (5 bases). The germline gives CDR1 SGHDN, CDR2 FVKESK. The CDR3 runs 13 residues. The CDR3 protein is CASSQSRTATRLF. The CDR3 nucleotides are TGTGCCAGCAGCCAATCTAGGACGGCCACTAGACTCTTC.

This clonotype occurred many times. This chain links TRBV5-1 with TRBJ2-2; D is undetermined. Germline V gene lookup returns CDR1 SGHRS and CDR2 YFSETQ. Trimming shortened V by 1 base and J by 6 bases, and 7 bases separated the two germline ends. The CDR3 contains 13 residues. CDR3 sequence reads: CASSLQWAGELFF. The CDR3 coding sequence is TGCGCCAGCAGCTTGCAGTGGGCCGGGGAGCTGTTTTTT.

Of note for this clonotype: Germline is not matched at one junction end, which may reflect a read error. The rearrangement links TRBV5-1 to TRBJ2-7; TRBD2 agrees at 8 bases. The CDR3 extends over 16 amino acids. The germline gives CDR1 SGHRS, CDR2 YFSETQ. The CDR3 DNA follows: TGCGCCAGCAGCTTGCGTCCCAGCGGGAGTGGGTACGAGCAGCACTTC. Amino acids: CASSLRPSGSGYEQHF.

This clonotype appeared many times. The rearrangement links TRBV29-1 to TRBJ2-3; weak D call: TRBD2 (5 bases). Deletions cut 4 bases from V and 0 bases from J, with 8 bases between. There are 13 residues in the CDR3. The V gene's germline CDR1 is SQVTM and CDR2 ANQGSEA. The CDR3 reads CSVARGSTDTQYF. The CDR3 bases are TGCAGCGTTGCTCGAGGGAGCACAGATACGCAGTATTTT.

Many counts were recorded for this clonotype. The chain is built from TRBV20-1 and TRBJ2-1; possible D gene TRBD2, 6 bases. The germline V gene has CDR1 DFQATT and CDR2 SNEGSKA (reference sequence). Between the trimmed V and J ends, which lost 2 bases and 4 bases, there was a span of 15 bases. This CDR3 region has 15 residues. As DNA, the CDR3 is TGCAGTGCTAGAAGTTTGGGGACTGAGTACAATGAGCAGTTCTTC. Amino acids: CSARSLGTEYNEQFF.

This clonotype has more than one count but fewer than ten. This chain joins TRBV20-1 and TRBJ2-7; perhaps TRBD1 as D (6 bases). Deletions cut 4 bases from V and 5 bases from J, with 24 bases between. Germline V gene lookup returns CDR1 DFQATT and CDR2 SNEGSKA (reference sequence). The CDR3 covers 16 residues. The CDR3 DNA is TGCAGTGCTAATCTCTTGACAGGCGGCGAGGATGACGAGCAGTACTTC. Protein sequence: CSANLLTGGEDDEQYF.

The chain has TRBV7-2 and TRBJ2-5; D remains ambiguous. There are 13 residues in the CDR3. Trimming cost V 3 bases and J 1 base, with 6 bases left between them. Germline CDR1 SGHTA, CDR2 FQGNSA. The CDR3 DNA reads as TGTGCCAGCAGCTTCGGGCCCCAAGAGACCCAGTACTTC. It codes for CASSFGPQETQYF.

V gene TRBV5-1 combines with J gene TRBJ2-1, with TRBD2 as a possible D gene (5 bases). Trimming took off 4 bases at V and 7 bases at J, with 12 bases between the two ends. The CDR3 totals 13 residues. Germline lookup yields CDR1 SGHRS and CDR2 YFSETQ. The CDR3 sequence: CASSRGEQNEQFF. The CDR3 DNA follows: TGCGCCAGCAGCCGGGGTGAGCAGAATGAGCAGTTCTTC.

This clonotype was counted ten times or more. This chain links TRBV20-1 with TRBJ2-1, with D perhaps TRBD2 (6 bases). CDR3 length: 15 residues. The V end was cut by 3 bases, the J end by 0 bases, with 12 bases between. CDR1 DFQATT and CDR2 SNEGSKA come from the germline V gene (reference sequence). The CDR3 DNA is TGCAGTGCTAGTTGGGCGGGGAGCTCCTACAATGAGCAGTTCTTC. Translating it yields CSASWAGSSYNEQFF.

This clonotype showed up just a few times. This sequence joins TRBV12-3 or TRBV12-4 and TRBJ2-1, with D perhaps TRBD1 (6 bases). Trimming cost V 3 bases and J 10 bases, with 13 bases left between them. The CDR3 has 13 residues. The CDR3 loop is CASSFAGVLEQFF. CDR3 DNA sequence: TGTGCCAGCAGTTTTGCAGGGGTACTAGAGCAGTTCTTC.

In DNA, the CDR3 is TGTGCCAGCAGTTACGGCCTAGCGGGATTAGCAGATACGCAGTATTTT. Protein sequence: CASSYGLAGLADTQYF. This chain links TRBV6-2 or TRBV6-3 with TRBJ2-3, with 9 bases lining up with TRBD2. V trimming: 2 bases; J trimming: 4 bases; junction bases outside the gene matches: 7. The CDR3 consists of 16 residues. CDR1 is MNHEY and CDR2 is SVGEGT in the germline V gene.

This clonotype came up a few times. The genes are TRBV9 and TRBJ2-5; 11 nucleotides match TRBD2. V lost 1 base, J lost 3 bases, and 2 bases stayed unmatched. The CDR3 extends over 15 amino acids. Germline CDR1 is SGDLS and CDR2 is YYNGEE. CDR3 nucleotides: TGTGCCAGCAGCGTATCGACTAGCGGGAAAGAGACCCAGTACTTC. This gives the protein CASSVSTSGKETQYF.

This chain uses TRBV11-2 with TRBJ2-7, with TRBD2 matching over 11 bases. After removal of 1 base from V and 3 bases from J, the junction contained 5 bases not matched to a gene. The CDR3 has 16 amino acids. Looked up from germline, CDR1 is SGHAT and CDR2 is FQNNGV. This chain's CDR3 is CASSLATGTSGYEQYF. The CDR3 DNA sequence: TGTGCCAGCAGCTTAGCCACCGGGACTAGCGGCTACGAGCAGTACTTC.